This TCR beta chain was documented in a study of beta chain features in type 1 diabetes. Expressed TCRB transcripts got sequenced, as all isolated RNA was reverse transcribed. Data came from immunoSEQ multiplex PCR; TCRdb stores just in-frame clones and leaves some out. The sample shows around 40,000 clones, about half of them seen only once. CDR3 size: 14 residues. The ends were cut back, 5 bases at V and 6 bases at J, with 13 bases in the middle. The germline V gene encodes CDR1 KGHSH and CDR2 LQKENI. The sample consisted of Tregs from blood. J is TRBJ1-4 and V is TRBV18, with a weak D call TRBD1 (5 bases). The sequence derives from a woman in her late teens or twenties in good health. CDR3 DNA: TGTGCCAGCTCAGAGAACAGGCCCGATGAAAAACTGTTTTTT. It yields the protein CASSENRPDEKLFF.